The 2 T cell receptor beta chains in this list originate from one sample, sequenced in a study of T cells in Graves' hyperthyroidism and ophthalmopathy. RNA transcripts provided the source from which TCR beta CDR3 regions were amplified. The primer set for the first-round RT-PCR of the TCR CDR3 was HTBI. From the multiplex PCR reads, TCRdb called clonotypes with MiXCR, one entry per CDR3 protein. The sample carries 96,000 or so distinct CDR3 sequences, roughly half recorded once. Sequenced: blood. The receptors derive from a woman aged 40 to 50 with Graves' hyperthyroidism.

The chain carries TRBV20-1 and TRBJ1-6, with 7 bases identical to TRBD1. Germline CDR1 DFQATT, CDR2 SNEGSKA (reference sequence). The CDR3 runs 14 residues. With V trimmed by 3 bases and J by 7 bases, 6 bases remained unmatched. The CDR3 bases are TGCAGTGCTAGCCGACAGGGCGGGAATTCACCCCTCCACTTT. This codes for CSASRQGGNSPLHF.

On this clonotype itself: A read error may account for a junction end that differs from germline. This chain joins TRBV18 and TRBJ2-7; D possibly uses TRBD1 or TRBD2 (5 bases each). This CDR3 has 12 residues. Germline V gene lookup returns CDR1 KGHSH and CDR2 LQKENI. The CDR3 coding sequence is TGTGCCAGCTCACCAGAGGGGTACGGGCAGTACTTC. Protein product: CASSPEGYGQYF.